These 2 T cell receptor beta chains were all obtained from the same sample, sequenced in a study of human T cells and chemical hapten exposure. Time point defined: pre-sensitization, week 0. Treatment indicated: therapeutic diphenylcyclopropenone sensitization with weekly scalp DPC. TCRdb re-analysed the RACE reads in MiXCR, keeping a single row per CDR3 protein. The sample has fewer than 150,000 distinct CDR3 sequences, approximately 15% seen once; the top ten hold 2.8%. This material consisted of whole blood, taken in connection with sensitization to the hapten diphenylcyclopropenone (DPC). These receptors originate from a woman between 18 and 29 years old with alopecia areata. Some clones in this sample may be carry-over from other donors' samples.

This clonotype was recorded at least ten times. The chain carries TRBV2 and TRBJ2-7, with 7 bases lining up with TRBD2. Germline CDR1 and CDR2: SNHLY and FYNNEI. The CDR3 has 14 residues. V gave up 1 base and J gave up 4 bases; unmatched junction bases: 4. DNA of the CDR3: TGTGCCAGCAGTGAAGACGGGGGGTGGTACGAGCAGTACTTC. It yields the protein CASSEDGGWYEQYF.

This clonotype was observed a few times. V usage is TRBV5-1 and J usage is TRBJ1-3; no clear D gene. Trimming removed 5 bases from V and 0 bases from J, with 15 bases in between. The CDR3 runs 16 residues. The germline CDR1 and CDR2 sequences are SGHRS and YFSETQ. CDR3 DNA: TGCGCCAGCAGTTTCGGCCAGGAGTTCTCTGGAAACACCATATATTTT. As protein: CASSFGQEFSGNTIYF.